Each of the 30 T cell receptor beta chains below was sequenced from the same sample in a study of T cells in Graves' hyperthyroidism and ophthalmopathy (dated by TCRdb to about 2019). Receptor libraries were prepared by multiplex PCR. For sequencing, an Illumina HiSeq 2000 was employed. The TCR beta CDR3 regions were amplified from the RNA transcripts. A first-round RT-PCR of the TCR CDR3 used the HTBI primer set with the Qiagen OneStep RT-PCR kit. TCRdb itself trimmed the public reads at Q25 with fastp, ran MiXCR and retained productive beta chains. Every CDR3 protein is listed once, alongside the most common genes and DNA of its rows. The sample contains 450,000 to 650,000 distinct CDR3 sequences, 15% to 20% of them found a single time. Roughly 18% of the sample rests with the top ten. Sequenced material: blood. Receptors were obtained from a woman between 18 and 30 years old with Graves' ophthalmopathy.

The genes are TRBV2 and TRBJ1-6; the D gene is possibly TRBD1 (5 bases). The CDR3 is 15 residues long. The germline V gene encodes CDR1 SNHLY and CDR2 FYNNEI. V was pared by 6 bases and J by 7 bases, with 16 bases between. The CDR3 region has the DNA TGTGCCAGCAGGGAGGGACCTAACTCAAATTCACCCCTCCACTTT. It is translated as CASREGPNSNSPLHF.

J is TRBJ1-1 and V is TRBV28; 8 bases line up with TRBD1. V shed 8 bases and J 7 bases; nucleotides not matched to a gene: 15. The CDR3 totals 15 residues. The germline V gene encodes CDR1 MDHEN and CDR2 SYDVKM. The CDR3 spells CASQQGGSTEIEAFF. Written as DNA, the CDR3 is TGTGCCAGCCAACAGGGGGGAAGTACGGAAATTGAAGCTTTCTTT.

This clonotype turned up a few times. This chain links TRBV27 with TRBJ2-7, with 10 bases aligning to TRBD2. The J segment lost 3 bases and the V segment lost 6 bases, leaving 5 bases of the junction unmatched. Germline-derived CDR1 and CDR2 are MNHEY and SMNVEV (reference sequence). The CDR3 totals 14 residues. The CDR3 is CASRIRTSGYEQYF. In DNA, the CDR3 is TGTGCCAGCAGGATTCGGACTAGCGGCTACGAGCAGTACTTC.

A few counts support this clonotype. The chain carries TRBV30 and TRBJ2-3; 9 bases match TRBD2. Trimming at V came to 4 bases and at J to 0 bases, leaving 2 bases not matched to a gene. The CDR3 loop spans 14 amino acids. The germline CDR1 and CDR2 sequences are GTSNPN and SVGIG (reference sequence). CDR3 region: CAWKRGASTDTQYF. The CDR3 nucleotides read TGTGCCTGGAAGCGGGGGGCGAGCACAGATACGCAGTATTTT. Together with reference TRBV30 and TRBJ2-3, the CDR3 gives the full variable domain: SQTIHQWPATLVQPVGSPLSLECTVEGTSNPNLYWYRQAAGRGLQLLFYSVGIGQISSEVPQNLSASRPQDRQFILSSKKLLLSDSGFYLCAWKRGASTDTQYFGPGTRLTVL.

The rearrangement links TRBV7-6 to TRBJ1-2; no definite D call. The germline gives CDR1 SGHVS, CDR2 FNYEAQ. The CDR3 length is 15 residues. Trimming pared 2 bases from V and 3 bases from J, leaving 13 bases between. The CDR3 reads CASSLLRPPDYGYTF. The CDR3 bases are TGTGCCAGCAGCTTACTGAGACCGCCTGACTATGGCTACACCTTC.

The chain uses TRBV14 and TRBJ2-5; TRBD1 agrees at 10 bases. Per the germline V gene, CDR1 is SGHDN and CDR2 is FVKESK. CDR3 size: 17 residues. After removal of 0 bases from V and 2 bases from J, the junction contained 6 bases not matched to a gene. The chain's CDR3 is CASSQETGGLFQETQYF. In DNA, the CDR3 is TGTGCCAGCAGCCAAGAGACAGGGGGCCTGTTTCAAGAGACCCAGTACTTC.

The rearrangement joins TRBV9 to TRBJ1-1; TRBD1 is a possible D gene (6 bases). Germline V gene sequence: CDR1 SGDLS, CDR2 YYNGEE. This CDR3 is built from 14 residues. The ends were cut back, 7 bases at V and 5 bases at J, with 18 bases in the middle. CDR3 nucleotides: TGTGCCAGCTTATCCGCGGGGGCAGGGACTGAAGCTTTCTTT. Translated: CASLSAGAGTEAFF. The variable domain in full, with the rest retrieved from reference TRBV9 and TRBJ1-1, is DSGVTQTPKHLITATGQRVTLRCSPRSGDLSVYWYQQSLDQGLQFLIQYYNGEERAKGNILERFSAQQFPDLHSELNLSSLELGDSALYFCASLSAGAGTEAFFGQGTRLTVV.

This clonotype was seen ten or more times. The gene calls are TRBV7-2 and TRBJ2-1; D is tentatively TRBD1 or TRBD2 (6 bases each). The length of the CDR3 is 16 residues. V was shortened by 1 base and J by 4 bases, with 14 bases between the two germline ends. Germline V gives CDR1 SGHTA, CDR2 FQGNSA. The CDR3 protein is CASSLDHGGPYNEQFF. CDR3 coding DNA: TGTGCCAGCAGCTTAGATCACGGGGGCCCATACAATGAGCAGTTCTTC.

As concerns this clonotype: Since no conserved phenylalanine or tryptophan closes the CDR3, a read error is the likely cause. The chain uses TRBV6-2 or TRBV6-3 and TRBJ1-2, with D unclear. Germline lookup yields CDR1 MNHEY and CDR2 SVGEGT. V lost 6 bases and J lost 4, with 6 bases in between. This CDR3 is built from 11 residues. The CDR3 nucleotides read TGTGCCAGCAGAGTAGTCTATGGCTACACCCTC. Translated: CASRVVYGYTL.

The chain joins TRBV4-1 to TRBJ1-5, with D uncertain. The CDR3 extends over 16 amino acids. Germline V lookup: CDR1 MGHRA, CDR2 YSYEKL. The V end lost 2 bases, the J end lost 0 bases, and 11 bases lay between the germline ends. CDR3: CASSQSTELSNQPQHF. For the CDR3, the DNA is TGCGCCAGCAGCCAATCGACCGAACTTAGCAATCAGCCCCAGCATTTT.

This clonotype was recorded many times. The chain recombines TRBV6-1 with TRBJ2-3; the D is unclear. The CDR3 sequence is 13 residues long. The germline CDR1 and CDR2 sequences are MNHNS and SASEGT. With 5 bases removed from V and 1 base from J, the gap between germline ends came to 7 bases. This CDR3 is CASSFMGTDTQYF. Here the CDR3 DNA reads TGTGCCAGCAGTTTCATGGGCACAGATACGCAGTATTTT.

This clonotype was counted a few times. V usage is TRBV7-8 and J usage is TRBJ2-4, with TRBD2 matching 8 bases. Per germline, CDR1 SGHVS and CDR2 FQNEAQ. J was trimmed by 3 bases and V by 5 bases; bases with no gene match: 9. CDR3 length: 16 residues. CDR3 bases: TGTGCCAGCAGCCGTAGACCCGGGACTAGCAAAAACATTCAGTACTTC. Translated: CASSRRPGTSKNIQYF. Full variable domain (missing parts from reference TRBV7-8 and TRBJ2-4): GAGVSQSPRYKVAKRGQDVALRCDPISGHVSLFWYQQALGQGPEFLTYFQNEAQLDKSGLPSDRFFAERPEGSVSTLKIQRTQQEDSAVYLCASSRRPGTSKNIQYFGAGTRLSVL.

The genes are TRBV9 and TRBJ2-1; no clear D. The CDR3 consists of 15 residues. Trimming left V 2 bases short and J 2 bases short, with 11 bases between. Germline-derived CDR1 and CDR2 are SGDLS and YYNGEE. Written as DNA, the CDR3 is TGTGCCAGCAGCGTTCGAGAGGACCCCTACAATGAGCAGTTCTTC. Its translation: CASSVREDPYNEQFF.

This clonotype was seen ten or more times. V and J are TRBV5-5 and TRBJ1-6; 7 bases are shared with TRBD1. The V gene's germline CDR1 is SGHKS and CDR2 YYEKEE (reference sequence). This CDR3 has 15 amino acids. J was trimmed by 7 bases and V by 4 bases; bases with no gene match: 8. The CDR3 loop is CASSPSGTENSPLHF. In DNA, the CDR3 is TGTGCCAGCAGCCCCTCCGGGACAGAAAATTCACCCCTCCACTTT.

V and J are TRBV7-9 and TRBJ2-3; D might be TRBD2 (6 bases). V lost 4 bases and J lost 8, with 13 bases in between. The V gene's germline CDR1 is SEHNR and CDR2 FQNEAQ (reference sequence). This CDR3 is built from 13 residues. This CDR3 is CASSSRLVGTQYF. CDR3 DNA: TGTGCCAGCAGCTCTCGACTAGTTGGTACGCAGTATTTT.

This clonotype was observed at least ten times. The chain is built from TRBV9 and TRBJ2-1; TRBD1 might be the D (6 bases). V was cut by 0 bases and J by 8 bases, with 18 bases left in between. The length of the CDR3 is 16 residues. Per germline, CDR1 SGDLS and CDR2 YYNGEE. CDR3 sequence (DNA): TGTGCCAGCAGCGTAGATCAGGGGCCCCACAGGGATGAGCAGTTCTTC. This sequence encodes CASSVDQGPHRDEQFF. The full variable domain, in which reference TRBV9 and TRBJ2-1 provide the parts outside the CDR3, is DSGVTQTPKHLITATGQRVTLRCSPRSGDLSVYWYQQSLDQGLQFLIQYYNGEERAKGNILERFSAQQFPDLHSELNLSSLELGDSALYFCASSVDQGPHRDEQFFGPGTRLTVL.

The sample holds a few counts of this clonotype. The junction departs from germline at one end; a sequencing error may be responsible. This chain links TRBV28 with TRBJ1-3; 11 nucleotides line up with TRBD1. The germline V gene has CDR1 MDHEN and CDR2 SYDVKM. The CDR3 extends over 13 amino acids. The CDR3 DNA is TGTGCCAGCCTCGGGACAGGGGGAAACGCCATATATTTT. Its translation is CASLGTGGNAIYF.

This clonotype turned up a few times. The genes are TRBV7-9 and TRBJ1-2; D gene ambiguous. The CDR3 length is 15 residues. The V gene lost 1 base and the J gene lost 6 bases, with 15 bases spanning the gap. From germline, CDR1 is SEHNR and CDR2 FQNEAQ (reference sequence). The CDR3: CASSLVDLGIHGYTF. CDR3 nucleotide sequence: TGTGCCAGCAGCTTAGTAGATTTAGGGATCCATGGCTACACCTTC.

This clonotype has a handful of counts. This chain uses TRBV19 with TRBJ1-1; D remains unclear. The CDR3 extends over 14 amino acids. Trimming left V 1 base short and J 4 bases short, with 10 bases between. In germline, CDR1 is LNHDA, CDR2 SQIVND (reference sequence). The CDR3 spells CASSIGGDGTEAFF. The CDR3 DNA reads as TGTGCCAGTAGTATAGGCGGAGATGGCACTGAAGCTTTCTTT.

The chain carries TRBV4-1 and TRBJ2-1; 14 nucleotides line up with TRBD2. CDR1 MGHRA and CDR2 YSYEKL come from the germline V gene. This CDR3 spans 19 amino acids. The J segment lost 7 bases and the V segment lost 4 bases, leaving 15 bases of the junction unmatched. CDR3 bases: TGCGCCAGCAGCCCCCGGGACAGGGGACTAGCGGGAGCTCGGAATGAGCAGTTCTTC. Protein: CASSPRDRGLAGARNEQFF.

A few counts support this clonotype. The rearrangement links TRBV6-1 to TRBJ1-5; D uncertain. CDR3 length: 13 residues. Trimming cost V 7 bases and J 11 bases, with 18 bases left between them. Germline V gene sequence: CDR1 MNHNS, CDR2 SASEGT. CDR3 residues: CASNPQVGWTQHF. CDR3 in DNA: TGTGCCAGCAATCCGCAGGTGGGTTGGACCCAGCATTTT.

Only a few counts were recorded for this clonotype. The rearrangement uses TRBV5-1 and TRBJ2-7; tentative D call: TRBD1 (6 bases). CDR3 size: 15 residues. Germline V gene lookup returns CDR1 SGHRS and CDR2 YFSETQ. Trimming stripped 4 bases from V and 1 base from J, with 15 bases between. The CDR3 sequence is CASSPGSGVSYEQYF. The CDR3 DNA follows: TGCGCCAGCAGCCCGGGGTCAGGGGTTTCCTACGAGCAGTACTTC.

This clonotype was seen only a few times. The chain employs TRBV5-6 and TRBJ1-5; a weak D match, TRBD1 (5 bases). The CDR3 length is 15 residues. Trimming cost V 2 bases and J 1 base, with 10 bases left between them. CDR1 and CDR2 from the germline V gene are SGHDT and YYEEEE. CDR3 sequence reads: CASSFGHFSNQPQHF. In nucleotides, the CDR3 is TGTGCCAGCAGCTTCGGACATTTCAGCAATCAGCCCCAGCATTTT. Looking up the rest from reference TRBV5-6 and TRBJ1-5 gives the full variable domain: DAGVTQSPTHLIKTRGQQVTLRCSPKSGHDTVSWYQQALGQGPQFIFQYYEEEERQRGNFPDRFSGHQFPNYSSELNVNALLLGDSALYLCASSFGHFSNQPQHFGDGTRLSIL.

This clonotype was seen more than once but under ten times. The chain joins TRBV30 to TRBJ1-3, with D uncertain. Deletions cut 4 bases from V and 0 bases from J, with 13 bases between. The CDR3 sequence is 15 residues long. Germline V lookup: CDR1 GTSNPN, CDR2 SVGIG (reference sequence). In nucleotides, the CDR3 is TGTGCCTGGAAGAAAGCGACCAGCTCTGGAAACACCATATATTTT. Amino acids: CAWKKATSSGNTIYF. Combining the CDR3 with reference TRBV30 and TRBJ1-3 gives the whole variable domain SQTIHQWPATLVQPVGSPLSLECTVEGTSNPNLYWYRQAAGRGLQLLFYSVGIGQISSEVPQNLSASRPQDRQFILSSKKLLLSDSGFYLCAWKKATSSGNTIYFGEGSWLTVV.

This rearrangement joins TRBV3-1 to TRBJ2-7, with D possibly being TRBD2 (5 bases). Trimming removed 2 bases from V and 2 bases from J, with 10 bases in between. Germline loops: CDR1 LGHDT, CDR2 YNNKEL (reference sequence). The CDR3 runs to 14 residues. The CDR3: CASSQTRITYEQYF. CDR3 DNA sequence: TGTGCCAGCAGCCAAACTAGAATCACCTACGAGCAGTACTTC.

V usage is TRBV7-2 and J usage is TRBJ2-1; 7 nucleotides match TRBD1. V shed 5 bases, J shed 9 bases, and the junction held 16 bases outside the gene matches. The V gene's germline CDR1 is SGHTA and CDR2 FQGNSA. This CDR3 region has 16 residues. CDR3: CASSPEGTAGSGEQFF. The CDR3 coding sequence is TGTGCCAGCAGCCCCGAAGGGACAGCTGGGTCAGGTGAGCAGTTCTTC.

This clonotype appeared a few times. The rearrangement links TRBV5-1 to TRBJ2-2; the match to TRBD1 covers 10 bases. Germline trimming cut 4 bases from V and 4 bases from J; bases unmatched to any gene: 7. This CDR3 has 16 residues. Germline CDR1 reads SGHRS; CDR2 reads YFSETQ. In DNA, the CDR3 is TGCGCCAGCAGCCCCGGGACAGGGGCCACCACCGGGGAGCTGTTTTTT. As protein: CASSPGTGATTGELFF. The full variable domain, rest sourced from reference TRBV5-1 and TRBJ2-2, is KAGVTQTPRYLIKTRGQQVTLSCSPISGHRSVSWYQQTPGQGLQFLFEYFSETQRNKGNFPGRFSGRQFSNSRSEMNVSTLELGDSALYLCASSPGTGATTGELFFGEGSRLTVL.

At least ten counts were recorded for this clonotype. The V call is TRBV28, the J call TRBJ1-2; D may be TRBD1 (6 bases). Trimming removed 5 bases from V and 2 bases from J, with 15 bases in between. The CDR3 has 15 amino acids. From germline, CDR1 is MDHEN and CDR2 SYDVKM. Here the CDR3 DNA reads TGTGCCAGCAGTACCCTACAGGGACGAAACTATGGCTACACCTTC. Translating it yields CASSTLQGRNYGYTF.

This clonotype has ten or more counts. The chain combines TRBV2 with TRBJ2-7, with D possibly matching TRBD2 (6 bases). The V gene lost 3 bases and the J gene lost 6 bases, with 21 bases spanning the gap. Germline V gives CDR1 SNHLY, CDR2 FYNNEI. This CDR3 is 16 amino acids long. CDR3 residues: CASSDQLGGLPPEQYF. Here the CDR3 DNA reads TGTGCCAGCAGTGATCAATTGGGAGGCTTACCCCCCGAGCAGTACTTC.

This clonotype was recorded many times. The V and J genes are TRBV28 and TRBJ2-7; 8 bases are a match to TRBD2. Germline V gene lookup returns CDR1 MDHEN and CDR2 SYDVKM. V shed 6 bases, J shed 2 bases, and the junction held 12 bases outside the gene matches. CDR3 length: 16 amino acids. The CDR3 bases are TGTGCCAGCAGACCCCACCCGACTAGCGCGACCTACGAGCAGTACTTC. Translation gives CASRPHPTSATYEQYF.